What follows describes a single T cell receptor (beta chain). The data stem from a study of blood T cell repertoires in COVID-19. The overall study: The United States, Italy and Spain were the sources of the acute and convalescent COVID-19 samples.

Losses at the gene ends were 5 bases for V and 7 bases for J; bases not matched to a gene: 13. The CDR3 is made up of 15 amino acids. The germline gives CDR1 GTSNPN, CDR2 SVGIG (reference sequence). Clones were read by immunoSEQ multiplex PCR, and TCRdb kept only the in-frame ones, dropping some. This table has about 290,000 clones, over 80% appearing once. V is TRBV30 and J is TRBJ1-5; TRBD1 aligns across 8 bases. This receptor was obtained from a woman between 50 and 59 years old with active or convalescent COVID-19. Sequenced: peripheral blood. The CDR3 sequence: CAWHHPGQGGQPQHF. As DNA, the CDR3 is TGTGCCTGGCACCATCCCGGACAGGGAGGACAGCCCCAGCATTTT.